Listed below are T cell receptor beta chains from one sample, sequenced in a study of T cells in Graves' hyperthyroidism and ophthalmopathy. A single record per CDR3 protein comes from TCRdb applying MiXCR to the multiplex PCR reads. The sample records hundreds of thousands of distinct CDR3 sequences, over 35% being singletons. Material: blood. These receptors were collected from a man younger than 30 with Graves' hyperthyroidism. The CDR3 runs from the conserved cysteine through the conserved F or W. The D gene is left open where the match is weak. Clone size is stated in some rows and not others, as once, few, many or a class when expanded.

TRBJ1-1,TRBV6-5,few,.,TGTGCCAGCAGTGCCTACGGGAACACTGAAGCTTTCTTT,CASSAYGNTEAFF
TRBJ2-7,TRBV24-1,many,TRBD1,TGTGCCACCAGTGATTTGCCCCCCGGGACAGACTCCTACGAGCAGTACTTC,CATSDLPPGTDSYEQYF
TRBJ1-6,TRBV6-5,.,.,TGTGCCAGCTCATACCTTGATAATTCACCCCTCCACTTT,CASSYLDNSPLHF
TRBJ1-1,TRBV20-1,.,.,TGCAGTGCTGGCGGGGGGCGCTCTGAAGCTTTCTTT,CSAGGGRSEAFF
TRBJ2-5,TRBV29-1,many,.,TGCAGCGTTGAACCAGGTGTAGAGACCCAGTACTTC,CSVEPGVETQYF
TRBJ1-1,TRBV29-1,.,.,TGCAGCAGTTCCCGGGACGTCGTCACTGAAGCTTTCTTT,CSSSRDVVTEAFF
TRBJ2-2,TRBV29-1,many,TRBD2,TGCAGCGTCCGGGTAGCGGGAGCCCCCGGGGAGCTGTTTTTT,CSVRVAGAPGELFF
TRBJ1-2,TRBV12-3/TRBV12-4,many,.,TGTGCCAGCAGGTCGCAAAACTACTATGGCTACACCTTC,CASRSQNYYGYTF
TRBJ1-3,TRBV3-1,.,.,TGTGCCAGCAGCCGGGCGGAAAACACCATATATTTT,CASSRAENTIYF
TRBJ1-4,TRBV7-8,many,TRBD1,TGTGCCAGCACTCGGACAGGGGGGGCAACTAATGAAAAACTGTTTTTT,CASTRTGGATNEKLFF
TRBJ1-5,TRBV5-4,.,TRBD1,TGTGCCAGCAGCCAGGGGGGACAGGTCCGATATAGCAATCAGCCCCAGCATTTT,CASSQGGQVRYSNQPQHF
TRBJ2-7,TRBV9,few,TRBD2,TGTGCCAGCAGCGTCGGACTAGCGGCCACCTACGAGCAGTACTTC,CASSVGLAATYEQYF
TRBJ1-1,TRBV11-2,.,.,TGTGCCAGCAGACCCGGGCCCCTCGAACCTGAAGCTTTCTTT,CASRPGPLEPEAFF
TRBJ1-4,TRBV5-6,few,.,TGTGCCAGCAGCCCTAGGGGGACGTCTGAAAAACTGTTTTTT,CASSPRGTSEKLFF
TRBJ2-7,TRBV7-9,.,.,TGTGCCAGCAACGAGGGAGGACTACAGTCCGAGCAGTACTTC,CASNEGGLQSEQYF
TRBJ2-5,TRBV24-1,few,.,TGTGCCAGCAGCCCCGTCGGAAGGACGGAAGAGACCCAGTACTTC,CASSPVGRTEETQYF
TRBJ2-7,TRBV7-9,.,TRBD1,TGTGCCAGCAGCTTAGGACAGGGGGAAACCGAGCAGTACTTC,CASSLGQGETEQYF
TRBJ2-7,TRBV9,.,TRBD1,TGTGCCAGCAGCTTCCGACAGGGTCGCGAGCAGTACTTC,CASSFRQGREQYF
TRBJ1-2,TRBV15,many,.,TGTGCCACCAGCAGAGATCTGGGTTCCGGCTACACCTTC,CATSRDLGSGYTF
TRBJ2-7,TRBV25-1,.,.,TGTGCCAGCAGCCCCACCGGGTCCCTCTCCTACGAGCAGTACTTC,CASSPTGSLSYEQYF
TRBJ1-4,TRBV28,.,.,TGTGCCAGCAGTTTATGGCCCCCGTCTGGACTGTTTTTT,CASSLWPPSGLFF
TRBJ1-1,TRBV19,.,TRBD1,TGTGCCAGTAGTATTATAGGACAGGGGGACACTGAAGCTTTCTTT,CASSIIGQGDTEAFF
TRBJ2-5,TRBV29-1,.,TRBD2,TGCAGCTTACGACTAGCGGGGGGGCAAGAGACCCAGTACTTC,CSLRLAGGQETQYF
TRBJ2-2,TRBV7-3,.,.,TGTGCCAGCAGCTTAGAACTAGACAGGACTGGGGCCGGGGAGCTGTTTTTT,CASSLELDRTGAGELFF
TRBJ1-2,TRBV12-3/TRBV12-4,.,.,TGTGCCAGTTCGCCCGGCGGGGATAACAACTATGGCTACACCTTC,CASSPGGDNNYGYTF
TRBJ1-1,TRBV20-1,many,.,TGCAGTGCTAGAGCCAGGACAGACACTGAAGCTTTCTTT,CSARARTDTEAFF
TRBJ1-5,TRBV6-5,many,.,TGTGCCAGCAGAACTGGACCGGTAGGCAATCAGCCCCAGCATTTT,CASRTGPVGNQPQHF
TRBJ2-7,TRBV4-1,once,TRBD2,TGCGCCAGCAGCCCCTCTAATATAGCGGGTAACTACGGGCAGTACTTC,CASSPSNIAGNYGQYF
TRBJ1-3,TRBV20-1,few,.,TGCAGTGCTAGAGGTGGGCTAGGAAACACCATATATTTT,CSARGGLGNTIYF
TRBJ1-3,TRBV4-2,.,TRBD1,TGTGCCAGCAGCCAGGGGGAAGGGGGCAACTCTGGAAACACCATATATTTT,CASSQGEGGNSGNTIYF
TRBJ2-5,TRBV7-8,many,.,TGTGCCAGCAGCTCCGAAGGAAGGAATGAAGAGACCCAGTACTTC,CASSSEGRNEETQYF
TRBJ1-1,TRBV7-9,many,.,TGTGCCAGCAGCTTAAGCGCGACAGAGAACACTGAAGCTTTCTTT,CASSLSATENTEAFF
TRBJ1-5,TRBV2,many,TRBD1,TGTGCCAGCAGTGAACAGGGGGGGGGCAATCAGCCCCAGCATTTT,CASSEQGGGNQPQHF
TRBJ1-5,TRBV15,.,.,TGTGCCAGTCTTGAGGTGGGCAATCAGCCCCAGCATTTT,CASLEVGNQPQHF
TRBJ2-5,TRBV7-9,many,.,TGTGCCAGCAGCAAGACAGACCAAGAGACCCAGTACTTC,CASSKTDQETQYF
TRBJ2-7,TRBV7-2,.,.,TGTGCCAGCAGTTACATGCAGGGTTCCTACGAGCAGTACTTC,CASSYMQGSYEQYF
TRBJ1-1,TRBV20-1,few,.,TGCAGTGCTGCACAGGGTTGGACTGAAGCTTTCTTT,CSAAQGWTEAFF
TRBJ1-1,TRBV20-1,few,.,TGCAGTGCTACCGAGGGTTGGACTGAAGCTTTCTTT,CSATEGWTEAFF
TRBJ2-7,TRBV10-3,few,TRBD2,TGTGCCATCAGTGACCCCAACGGACTAGCGGGTACCTTC,CAISDPNGLAGTF
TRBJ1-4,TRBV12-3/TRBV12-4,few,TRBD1,TGTGCCAGCAGTGGGGGACAGCGTGAAAAACTGTTTTTT,CASSGGQREKLFF
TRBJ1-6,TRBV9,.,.,TGTGCCAGCTCAGTCCGGGACGGTGAGAATTCACCCCTCCACTTT,CASSVRDGENSPLHF
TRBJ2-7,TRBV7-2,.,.,TGTGCCAGCAGCTTAGTGGCGGAGAGGGGGGCCTACGAGCAGTACTTC,CASSLVAERGAYEQYF